This T cell receptor beta chain was found in a study of control samples from healthy donors and cancer patients. This clone has just one count. This CDR3 contains 14 residues. Germline V lookup: CDR1 LNHDA, CDR2 SQIVND (reference sequence). Trimming stripped 5 bases from V and 0 bases from J, with 8 bases between. Some clones are missing from TCRdb's copy, which holds only in-frame ones; the method was immunoSEQ multiplex PCR. The table has about 82,000 clones, approximately 89% seen once; the top ten hold around 20%. The sequenced sample was blood. The TCR originated in a man aged 50 to 59 in good health. The rearrangement uses TRBV19 and TRBJ2-4; tentative D call: TRBD2 (5 bases). CDR3 protein: CASSYGVAKNIQYF. For the CDR3, the DNA is TGTGCCAGTAGTTACGGGGTAGCCAAAAACATTCAGTACTTC.